A few counts support the clone carrying this T cell receptor (beta chain). What it binds is not known. The authors reverse transcribed all of the isolated RNA, so sequencing captured expressed TCRB transcripts. Generated by immunoSEQ multiplex PCR, the TCRdb table keeps only in-frame clones and is missing some. The table shows 300,000 to 350,000 clones, with approximately 9.9% occurring only once. The data belong to a study of beta chain features in type 1 diabetes. Across the study: There were approximately 100 million sorted cells examined across all samples.

Findings and limits, study-wide: In all four CD4+ subsets, TCRB CDR3 length was significantly, moderately reduced in type 1 diabetes. It was among patients, rather than healthy donors, that naive, central memory and Treg TCRB repertoires appeared more similar. Patients with type 1 diabetes carried fewer insertions and had more deletions at their VDJ junctions. It was possible that PCR favored shorter templates, equally so in patients and controls.

Sequenced: central memory CD4+ T cells from blood. The origin of this receptor is a young man with type 1 diabetes.

Here the CDR3 DNA reads TGTGCCAGCAGCGCGGCTGGGAGATGGGAGAGCACAGATACGCAGTATTTT. It yields the protein CASSAAGRWESTDTQYF. The chain is built from TRBV5-4 and TRBJ2-3, with a possible D match to TRBD2 (5 bases). Trimming pared 4 bases from V and 0 bases from J, leaving 18 bases between. Germline CDR1 reads SGHNT; CDR2 reads YYREEE (reference sequence). The CDR3 runs to 17 residues.